This TCR beta chain was obtained from a study of shared clonotypes between healthy human individuals. V was cut by 6 bases and J by 5 bases, with 8 bases left in between. Germline loops: CDR1 SNHLY, CDR2 FYNNEI. CDR3 length equals 11 residues. Assay used: immunoSEQ multiplex PCR; TCRdb lists only in-frame clones, some missing. Found here are around 2.3 million clones, around 95% of them singletons; the top ten hold approximately 0.13%. The sample consisted of naive CD4+ T cells sorted from blood. Subset in this sample: CD45RA+ positively selected. This sequence was found in a young man in good health. The rearrangement links TRBV2 to TRBJ2-7; D perhaps matches TRBD2 (6 bases). The CDR3 DNA reads as TGTGCCAGCAGGGGGGGAGACGAGCAGTACTTC. It specifies CASRGGDEQYF.